What follows describes a single TCR beta chain. Its recognized antigen is unknown. No base quality values were provided; no much bigger clone lies one nucleotide off. The sample comes from a study of blood T cell repertoires in COVID-19 (TCRdb year 2020). In the study overall: Samples covering the acute and convalescent phases of COVID-19 were provided by collaborators in the United States, Italy and Spain. The material from the prospective study consisted of cDNA or gDNA derived from T cells, B-cell-depleted T cells, or PBMCs. Deeply sampled blood TCRbeta repertoires from subjects exposed to, actively infected with, or recovered from COVID-19 were included in the dataset. The repertoires were made available in a free public database intended to serve as a resource for research on the immune response to SARS-CoV-2. The samples were drawn from two sources: the first 160 participants of the ongoing ImmuneRACE study, and 950 to 1,500 subjects contributed by 6 global collaborators. A de-identified subject ID, COVID-19 status, age in years and sex were almost always included in the sample metadata. Where available, HLA class I and class II types were obtained from metadata supplied by the sample provider rather than from assay-based typing. Broad study findings and their caveats: How much clinical and demographic metadata was included differed by source and by participant, and the metadata was provided uncurated.

The collaborating institutions used their own protocols to collect whole blood in K2EDTA tubes. For TCRbeta analysis, collaborator samples were shipped as frozen whole blood, as isolated PBMCs, or as DNA extracted from either sample type. The germline V gene gives CDR1 as SGHRS and CDR2 as YFSETQ. The CDR3 measures 14 amino acids from cysteine to phenylalanine. This entry keeps only the CDR3 DNA: 42 bases, framed from base 1. V ends up 4 bases short and J 3 bases short, with an unmatched junction base count of 7. The immunoSEQ Assay, a bias-controlled multiplex PCR, was used to amplify TCRbeta CDR3 regions from genomic DNA. Per the source publication's procedure: Nucleated cell counts per sample were estimated from amplification of reference gene primers within the assay. Sequence reads were collapsed and filtered to measure the absolute abundance of every unique TCRbeta CDR3 rearrangement. For each sample, productive Simpson clonality was calculated as the square root of Simpson's diversity index over productive rearrangements. TCRdb retrieved this table from immuneACCESS and kept in-frame rearrangements only. Not all clones are present; in checked studies, unresolved V genes account for under half, and no reason is known for the remainder. The DNA gave D and trimming, while V, J and clone size come from that table. The sample data list 400,000 to 550,000 clones, and approximately 90% of these were observed just once. Jointly, the top ten make up 4% to 4.5% of the sample.

The sequenced material came from peripheral blood. The V and J genes are TRBV5-1 and TRBJ2-7, with TRBD1 matching 7 junction bases. This receptor was identified in a woman aged 25 to 39 with acute or convalescent COVID-19. Here is the DNA: TGCGCCAGCAGCGGGGACAGCAGGGTCTACGAGCAGTACTTC. It translates to CASSGDSRVYEQYF.